The 32 T cell receptor beta chains presented below share a single source sample, sequenced in a study of T-cell reconstitution after alpha-beta-depleted transplantation in children. The TCRbeta library was prepared with unique molecular identifiers. From the PCR reads, TCRdb called clonotypes with MiXCR, one entry per CDR3 protein. The sample holds more than 300,000 distinct CDR3 sequences; about a sixth are singletons and the top ten take around 43%. Material: PBMCs, mostly from graft donor cells, obtained 360 days after TCRalphabeta/CD19-depleted stem cell transplant. The source is a male patient between 2 and 15 years old who had a stem cell transplant for acute lymphoblastic leukemia, so the T cells may come from the graft donor.

This clonotype was seen ten or more times. CDR3 DNA sequence: TGTGCCAGCAGTTTGGGGATGATCGGGGAGCTGTTTTTT. The encoded protein is CASSLGMIGELFF. The J gene is TRBJ2-2, the V gene TRBV12-3 or TRBV12-4; D is ambiguous. Trimming cost V 3 bases and J 7 bases, with 9 bases left between them. The CDR3 contains 13 residues.

In its sample, this clonotype was seen many times. This rearrangement joins TRBV15 to TRBJ2-4; a weak D match, TRBD2 (5 bases). Germline lookup yields CDR1 LNHNV and CDR2 YYDKDF (reference sequence). The V gene lost 7 bases and the J gene lost 1 base, with 17 bases spanning the gap. The CDR3 has 16 amino acids. CDR3 in amino acids: CATTPEGRGAKNIQYF. The CDR3 DNA reads TGTGCCACCACCCCAGAAGGCAGAGGGGCCAAAAACATTCAGTACTTC.

The sample holds a few counts of this clonotype. This chain connects TRBV4-3 to TRBJ2-7, with TRBD2 as a possible D gene (6 bases). Per germline, CDR1 LGHNA and CDR2 YSLEER. The CDR3 is 17 residues long. V was trimmed by 2 bases and J by 1 base, leaving 18 bases between them. CDR3: CASSQYQGSGSSYEQYF. In nucleotides, the CDR3 is TGCGCCAGCAGCCAATACCAGGGTAGCGGCTCGTCCTACGAGCAGTACTTC.

This clonotype has just a few counts. This chain links TRBV6-2 or TRBV6-3 with TRBJ2-1, with a possible D match to TRBD2 (5 bases). The CDR3 contains 15 residues. V was pared by 4 bases and J by 3 bases, with 13 bases between. From germline, CDR1 is MNHEY and CDR2 SVGEGT. CDR3 sequence reads: CASSLMDLSYNEQFF. The CDR3 DNA sequence: TGTGCCAGCAGTTTAATGGACTTAAGCTACAATGAGCAGTTCTTC.

This clonotype was seen many times. The gene calls are TRBV20-1 and TRBJ2-5, with 8 nucleotides matching TRBD1. Trimming cost V 7 bases and J 5 bases; bases outside gene matches: 6. The CDR3 length is 12 residues. Germline CDR1 and CDR2: DFQATT and SNEGSKA (reference sequence). The CDR3 loop is CSVPGGAETQYF. The CDR3 DNA reads as TGCAGTGTGCCAGGGGGCGCGGAGACCCAGTACTTC.

V usage is TRBV5-1 and J usage is TRBJ2-2; D gene unclear. Looked up from germline, CDR1 is SGHRS and CDR2 is YFSETQ. The V end lost 0 bases, the J end lost 1 base, and 10 bases lay between the germline ends. This CDR3 is 16 amino acids long. CDR3 region: CASSLVTGLNTGELFF. The CDR3 DNA follows: TGCGCCAGCAGCTTGGTCACGGGCTTGAACACCGGGGAGCTGTTTTTT.

This chain links TRBV4-3 with TRBJ1-4; tentatively, D is TRBD1 (5 bases). This CDR3 has 15 amino acids. CDR1 and CDR2 (germline): LGHNA, YSLEER. Trimming removed 3 bases at V and 5 bases at J, with 13 bases between. The CDR3 sequence is CASSQRWGRNEKLFF. CDR3 nucleotides: TGCGCCAGCAGCCAGAGATGGGGACGGAATGAAAAACTGTTTTTT.

A single count supports this clonotype. The V call is TRBV30, the J call TRBJ2-1; TRBD2 is a possible D gene (6 bases). The V end was cut by 8 bases, the J end by 4 bases, with 18 bases between. Looked up from germline, CDR1 is GTSNPN and CDR2 is SVGIG (reference sequence). This CDR3 comprises 14 residues. The chain's CDR3 is CAASKDYNYNEQFF. CDR3 nucleotide sequence: TGTGCCGCGAGTAAGGACTATAATTACAATGAGCAGTTCTTC. The full variable domain, in which reference TRBV30 and TRBJ2-1 provide the parts outside the CDR3, is SQTIHQWPATLVQPVGSPLSLECTVEGTSNPNLYWYRQAAGRGLQLLFYSVGIGQISSEVPQNLSASRPQDRQFILSSKKLLLSDSGFYLCAASKDYNYNEQFFGPGTRLTVL.

This clonotype has ten or more counts. The rearrangement links TRBV10-3 to TRBJ2-7; the D gene could be TRBD1 or TRBD2 (6 bases each). This CDR3 contains 12 residues. The V end was cut by 7 bases, the J end by 7 bases, with 14 bases between. CDR1 ENHRY and CDR2 SYGVKD come from the germline V gene. The CDR3 sequence is CAINAGAGEQYF. In DNA, the CDR3 is TGTGCCATCAATGCAGGGGCGGGGGAGCAGTACTTC.

This chain links TRBV20-1 with TRBJ2-1; D remains unclear. Trimming removed 3 bases at V and 1 base at J, with 16 bases between. The CDR3 is 16 residues long. Germline-derived CDR1 and CDR2 are DFQATT and SNEGSKA (reference sequence). The CDR3 DNA reads as TGCAGTGCTAGGGGCCCCGTCGCCGATTCCTACAATGAGCAGTTCTTC. Amino acids: CSARGPVADSYNEQFF.

This clonotype has a count of ten or more. This sequence joins TRBV3-1 and TRBJ2-5; no definite D call. CDR1 and CDR2 from the germline V gene are LGHDT and YNNKEL (reference sequence). The V end was cut by 0 bases, the J end by 1 base, with 9 bases between. This CDR3 region has 15 residues. CDR3 region: CASSQETAGQETQYF. Here the CDR3 DNA reads TGTGCCAGCAGCCAAGAAACGGCCGGCCAAGAGACCCAGTACTTC.

This clonotype was seen more than once but under ten times. The chain is built from TRBV5-1 and TRBJ2-7; D is unclear. V shed 1 base and J shed 3 bases, with 8 bases lying between them. Germline CDR1 and CDR2: SGHRS and YFSETQ. This CDR3 comprises 13 residues. The CDR3 nucleotides are TGCGCCAGCAGCTTGCCAGATCTCTACGAGCAGTACTTC. Its translation: CASSLPDLYEQYF.

This clonotype was recorded many times. The chain employs TRBV3-1 and TRBJ2-7, with D possibly being TRBD1 (7 bases). Trimming pared 3 bases from V and 3 bases from J, leaving 15 bases between. Germline CDR1 LGHDT, CDR2 YNNKEL (reference sequence). The CDR3 consists of 15 residues. CDR3 nucleotides: TGTGCCAGCAGCCAGGCCGCAGGGGGGAGCTACGAGCAGTACTTC. Amino acids: CASSQAAGGSYEQYF.

This clonotype has more than one count but fewer than ten. Just one base apart from a much larger clone, this may be a read error. The V gene is TRBV2, the J gene TRBJ1-2, with 8 nucleotides matching TRBD1. Germline CDR1 and CDR2: SNHLY and FYNNEI. The CDR3 totals 14 residues. J was trimmed by 0 bases and V by 6 bases; bases with no gene match: 3. In nucleotides, the CDR3 is TGTGCCAGCAGCCGGGACAGGACTAACTATGGCTACACCTTC. It encodes CASSRDRTNYGYTF.

The gene calls are TRBV5-1 and TRBJ2-6; D is undetermined. In germline, CDR1 is SGHRS, CDR2 YFSETQ. This CDR3 is built from 14 residues. V dropped 2 bases and J dropped 4 bases, with 7 bases sitting between them. CDR3 in DNA: TGCGCCAGCAGCTTCACCGCCGGGGCCAACGTCCTGACTTTC. Its translation is CASSFTAGANVLTF.

This chain connects TRBV12-3 or TRBV12-4 to TRBJ2-1; 9 positions agree with TRBD1. The CDR3 is 19 amino acids. The junction had 14 bases not matched to a gene; V was cut back by 0 bases and J by 5 bases. This chain's CDR3 is CASSLAGGLGQGLNNEQFF. CDR3 nucleotide sequence: TGTGCCAGCAGTTTAGCGGGGGGCCTCGGACAGGGGCTCAACAATGAGCAGTTCTTC.

This chain links TRBV12-3 or TRBV12-4 with TRBJ2-1; 12 bases are shared with TRBD2. V lost 7 bases, J lost 4 bases, and 8 bases stayed unmatched. There are 16 residues in the CDR3. The CDR3 loop is CASTPSGRALYNEQFF. CDR3 in DNA: TGTGCCAGCACTCCTAGCGGGAGGGCCCTATACAATGAGCAGTTCTTC.

The rearrangement joins TRBV27 to TRBJ2-7, with 7 bases that match TRBD1. The ends lost 0 bases at V and 3 bases at J; junction bases unmatched: 5. The length of the CDR3 is 15 residues. CDR1 is MNHEY, CDR2 SMNVEV, per germline (reference sequence). The CDR3 nucleotides are TGTGCCAGCAGTTTATCGACCCGACAGGGCTACGAGCAGTACTTC. This sequence encodes CASSLSTRQGYEQYF.

The V call is TRBV7-9, the J call TRBJ2-1; no reliable D call. This CDR3 has 14 residues. The V end lost 1 base, the J end lost 2 bases, and 6 bases lay between the germline ends. Germline V gene lookup returns CDR1 SEHNR and CDR2 FQNEAQ (reference sequence). The CDR3 DNA reads as TGTGCCAGCAGCTTAGGTAGCACCTACAATGAGCAGTTCTTC. It yields the protein CASSLGSTYNEQFF.

This clonotype was counted between two and nine times. The chain is built from TRBV20-1 and TRBJ2-3; 8 positions agree with TRBD2. V lost 6 bases, J lost 2 bases, and 7 bases stayed unmatched. The CDR3 loop spans 14 amino acids. Germline assignment: CDR1 DFQATT and CDR2 SNEGSKA (reference sequence). The CDR3: CSAPKRENTDTQYF. DNA of the CDR3: TGCAGTGCACCCAAGCGGGAGAACACAGATACGCAGTATTTT.

This clonotype came up a few times. J is TRBJ2-5 and V is TRBV24-1, with D perhaps matching TRBD1 (5 bases). V was clipped by 6 bases and J by 3 bases, with 10 bases between them. This CDR3 region has 13 residues. Germline assignment: CDR1 KGHDR and CDR2 SFDVKD. In nucleotides, the CDR3 is TGTGCCACCAGTCGCCTCAGGGAAGAGACCCAGTACTTC. The encoded protein is CATSRLREETQYF.

This clonotype was recorded a few times. The chain has TRBV7-6 and TRBJ2-3; maybe TRBD2 (5 bases). V was cut by 4 bases and J by 0 bases, with 17 bases left in between. The CDR3 is 17 residues long. Germline CDR1 reads SGHVS; CDR2 reads FNYEAQ. DNA of the CDR3: TGTGCCAGCAGCTCCCGGACGGGAATTAGCAGCACAGATACGCAGTATTTT. Translation: CASSSRTGISSTDTQYF.

The chain combines TRBV20-1 with TRBJ2-5; D is possibly TRBD1 (6 bases). The CDR3 totals 13 residues. The V and J ends lost 5 bases and 0 bases respectively, with 10 bases between them. Germline CDR1 reads DFQATT; CDR2 reads SNEGSKA (reference sequence). The CDR3 DNA reads TGCAGTGCTCGACAGGACTACCAAGAGACCCAGTACTTC. Its translation is CSARQDYQETQYF.

This clonotype was picked up many times. The chain employs TRBV10-3 and TRBJ2-1, with 9 bases lining up with TRBD2. The CDR3 runs 17 residues. The junction had 9 bases not matched to a gene; V was cut back by 0 bases and J by 6 bases. CDR1 is ENHRY and CDR2 is SYGVKD in the germline V gene. In DNA form, the CDR3 reads TGTGCCATCAGTGAGTCCCGGCGGGAGGGCGGTATCAATGAGCAGTTCTTC. It translates to CAISESRREGGINEQFF.

The chain couples TRBV15 to TRBJ1-6, with D tentatively TRBD1 (5 bases). Germline V gives CDR1 LNHNV, CDR2 YYDKDF (reference sequence). Deletions cut 6 bases from V and 0 bases from J, with 6 bases between. The CDR3 loop spans 14 amino acids. The CDR3 reads CATRDSSYNSPLHF. CDR3 nucleotides: TGTGCCACCAGAGACAGCTCCTATAATTCACCCCTCCACTTT.

This chain links TRBV4-1 with TRBJ2-7; TRBD1 aligns across 7 bases. Germline V gene lookup returns CDR1 MGHRA and CDR2 YSYEKL. V trimming: 2 bases; J trimming: 7 bases; junction bases outside the gene matches: 14. The CDR3 totals 16 residues. This CDR3 is CASSQPGQDLLREQYF. CDR3 in DNA: TGCGCCAGCAGCCAACCCGGACAGGACCTTTTACGGGAGCAGTACTTC.

This clonotype was counted between two and nine times. The V gene is TRBV20-1, the J gene TRBJ2-1; 7 nucleotides match TRBD2. The trim removed 6 bases at V and 0 bases at J, leaving 14 bases unmatched. This CDR3 has 17 amino acids. Germline lookup yields CDR1 DFQATT and CDR2 SNEGSKA (reference sequence). This chain's CDR3 is CSAAGFLGRFSYNEQFF. The CDR3 DNA reads as TGCAGTGCCGCAGGGTTTCTCGGGAGGTTCTCCTACAATGAGCAGTTCTTC.

This clonotype has just a few counts. The rearrangement uses TRBV20-1 and TRBJ2-3, with D unresolved. The germline V gene encodes CDR1 DFQATT and CDR2 SNEGSKA (reference sequence). The V and J ends lost 7 bases and 4 bases respectively, with 6 bases between them. The CDR3 is made up of 10 amino acids. The chain's CDR3 is CSGASDTQYF. CDR3 coding DNA: TGCAGTGGGGCCTCAGATACGCAGTATTTT.

This clonotype was detected a few times. V usage is TRBV10-3 and J usage is TRBJ2-7; perhaps TRBD2 as D (5 bases). The CDR3 is 17 amino acids. The V gene lost 1 base and the J gene lost 3 bases, with 19 bases spanning the gap. Germline CDR1 reads ENHRY; CDR2 reads SYGVKD. This CDR3 is CAISEYPLGHGGYEQYF. The CDR3 DNA reads as TGTGCCATCAGTGAGTACCCCCTCGGGCACGGAGGCTACGAGCAGTACTTC.

V usage is TRBV28 and J usage is TRBJ2-4; 7 bases agree with TRBD1. The CDR3 consists of 24 residues. The V and J ends lost 3 bases and 0 bases, in that order; junction bases with no gene match: 29. The germline CDR1 and CDR2 sequences are MDHEN and SYDVKM. As DNA, the CDR3 is TGTGCCAGCAGTTTCCCCCTTCATGACAGGGTGGCGCCACGCCGGGCCCTAGCCAAAAACATTCAGTACTTC. Its protein product is CASSFPLHDRVAPRRALAKNIQYF.

J is TRBJ2-5 and V is TRBV2; 8 nucleotides agree with TRBD2. There are 12 residues in the CDR3. Germline V gene data show CDR1 as SNHLY and CDR2 as FYNNEI. V shed 4 bases, J shed 9 bases, and the junction held 4 bases outside the gene matches. The CDR3 coding sequence is TGTGCCAGCAGTGGGAGTAGCGGGGCCCAGTACTTC. Its translation: CASSGSSGAQYF.

This clonotype was recorded at least ten times. V usage is TRBV20-1 and J usage is TRBJ2-7; tentatively, D is TRBD1 or TRBD2 (5 bases each). The length of the CDR3 is 14 residues. The germline V and J ends were trimmed by 4 bases and 0 bases, with 13 bases remaining between them. CDR1 is DFQATT and CDR2 is SNEGSKA in the germline V gene (reference sequence). This CDR3 reads CSATPGRSSYEQYF. CDR3 in DNA: TGCAGTGCTACCCCGGGACGGAGCTCCTACGAGCAGTACTTC.